Listed below are T cell receptor beta chains from one sample, sequenced in a study of CD8 T cells in ankylosing spondylitis. From the 5' RACE reads, TCRdb called clonotypes with MiXCR, one entry per CDR3 protein. The sample holds 500,000 or so distinct CDR3 sequences; roughly 5% are singletons and the top ten take around 3.5%. Input material: blood, either unsorted or a sorted T cell fraction (not recorded which). Source of these receptors: a male donor with ankylosing spondylitis. The CDR3 runs from the conserved cysteine through the conserved F or W. D genes are given only for firm matches. Some rows have no size entry. The others give once, few or many, or a class for an expanded clone.

D: NA
V: TRBV7-2
J: TRBJ2-7
size: many
CDR3: CASSLARHYEQYF
DNA: TGTGCCAGCAGCTTAGCCCGACACTACGAGCAGTACTTC

D: NA
V: TRBV9
J: TRBJ2-2
size: many
CDR3: CASSRAVNPGELFF
DNA: TGTGCCAGCAGCCGGGCCGTCAACCCCGGGGAGCTGTTTTTT

D: NA
V: TRBV6-1
J: TRBJ1-1
size: many
CDR3: CASSEVGSGAEAFF
DNA: TGTGCCAGCAGTGAAGTTGGAAGTGGGGCTGAAGCTTTCTTT

D: TRBD1
V: TRBV10-2
J: TRBJ1-1
size: many
CDR3: CASSELQGANTEAFF
DNA: TGCGCCAGCAGTGAGTTACAGGGGGCGAACACTGAAGCTTTCTTT

D: NA
V: TRBV29-1
J: TRBJ2-1
size: many
CDR3: CSVEDWVGGEQFF
DNA: TGCAGCGTTGAAGATTGGGTGGGAGGTGAGCAGTTCTTC

D: TRBD1
V: TRBV27
J: TRBJ1-6
size: many
CDR3: CASSLRQGEDNSPLHF
DNA: TGTGCCAGCAGTCTACGACAGGGAGAAGATAATTCACCCCTCCACTTT

D: NA
V: TRBV5-6
J: TRBJ2-1
size: NA
CDR3: CASSLAERWFF
DNA: TGTGCCAGCAGCTTGGCCGAGCGGTGGTTCTTC

D: TRBD2
V: TRBV4-2
J: TRBJ2-1
size: many
CDR3: CASSQVATSGYNEQFF
DNA: TGTGCCAGCAGCCAAGTGGCGACTAGCGGCTACAATGAGCAGTTCTTC

D: TRBD1
V: TRBV29-1
J: TRBJ1-1
size: NA
CDR3: CSGGQGAGTEAFF
DNA: TGCAGCGGGGGCCAGGGGGCGGGCACTGAAGCTTTCTTT

D: NA
V: TRBV5-1
J: TRBJ2-5
size: NA
CDR3: CASSALVTFLEETQYF
DNA: TGCGCCAGCAGCGCACTTGTGACCTTTCTCGAGGAGACCCAGTACTTC

D: NA
V: TRBV9
J: TRBJ1-2
size: many
CDR3: CASSVGGTAPYGYTF
DNA: TGTGCCAGCAGCGTAGGAGGGACCGCACCCTATGGCTACACCTTC

D: NA
V: TRBV5-1
J: TRBJ2-1
size: many
CDR3: CASSLVQQYNEQFF
DNA: TGCGCCAGCAGCTTGGTACAGCAATACAATGAGCAGTTCTTC

D: NA
V: TRBV27
J: TRBJ1-5
size: many
CDR3: CASSSRDSNQPQHF
DNA: TGTGCCAGCAGTTCCCGGGACAGCAATCAGCCCCAGCATTTT

D: NA
V: TRBV20-1
J: TRBJ2-7
size: many
CDR3: CSAKGKIYEQYF
DNA: TGCAGTGCTAAGGGGAAGATTTACGAGCAGTACTTC

D: NA
V: TRBV11-2
J: TRBJ2-1
size: many
CDR3: CASSDTEDRRNNEQFF
DNA: TGTGCCAGCAGCGACACGGAGGACAGAAGAAACAATGAGCAGTTCTTC

D: NA
V: TRBV5-1
J: TRBJ2-5
size: many
CDR3: CASSLEAGVGTQYF
DNA: TGCGCCAGCAGCTTGGAGGCAGGAGTGGGGACCCAGTACTTC

D: TRBD1
V: TRBV27
J: TRBJ2-5
size: many
CDR3: CASRGALTGIQETQYF
DNA: TGTGCCAGCAGGGGCGCGTTGACAGGGATCCAAGAGACCCAGTACTTC

D: TRBD2
V: TRBV20-1
J: TRBJ2-1
size: many
CDR3: CSARVRGGAFNEQFF
DNA: TGCAGTGCTAGAGTTCGCGGGGGGGCATTCAATGAGCAGTTCTTC

D: NA
V: TRBV27
J: TRBJ1-1
size: many
CDR3: CASSPWGALNTEAFF
DNA: TGTGCCAGCAGTCCTTGGGGAGCCCTGAACACTGAAGCTTTCTTT

D: NA
V: TRBV29-1
J: TRBJ2-7
size: many
CDR3: CSVEGQVVDGEQYF
DNA: TGCAGCGTTGAAGGGCAGGTCGTCGACGGCGAGCAGTACTTC

D: TRBD1
V: TRBV4-3
J: TRBJ2-3
size: many
CDR3: CASSQEHATRGTTDTQYF
DNA: TGCGCCAGCAGCCAAGAACACGCGACCAGGGGGACAACAGATACGCAGTATTTT

D: TRBD2
V: TRBV29-1
J: TRBJ2-1
size: many
CDR3: CSVAGLAGVAFF
DNA: TGCAGCGTTGCGGGACTAGCGGGAGTAGCGTTCTTC

D: NA
V: TRBV5-1
J: TRBJ2-2
size: many
CDR3: CASSERNTGELFF
DNA: TGCGCCAGCAGCGAGAGAAACACCGGGGAGCTGTTTTTT

D: NA
V: TRBV20-1
J: TRBJ1-2
size: many
CDR3: CSARPVGDGYTF
DNA: TGCAGTGCTAGACCGGTCGGTGATGGCTACACCTTC